A single sample gave rise to the 11 T cell receptor beta chains below, sequenced in a study of T cell responses to AZD1222 COVID-19 vaccine. Libraries were prepared by immunoSEQ multiplex PCR; TCRdb keeps only in-frame clonotypes and omits some of them. The sample comprises 50,000 to 65,000 clones, 85% to 95% of which are singletons, and more than 6% rests with the top ten. The material sequenced was peripheral blood, taken 28 days after the second dose of the MenACWY control vaccine. These receptors were collected from an adult who received the MenACWY meningococcal vaccine as a control.

This chain connects TRBV4-2 to TRBJ1-3; D is uncertain. Germline V gene sequence: CDR1 LGHNA, CDR2 YNFKEQ. V was pared by 4 bases and J by 0 bases, with 13 bases between. This CDR3 spans 16 amino acids. The CDR3 bases are TGTGCCAGCAGCCTGAGGACTGATAGCTCTGGAAACACCATATATTTT. Protein product: CASSLRTDSSGNTIYF.

The chain recombines TRBV29-1 with TRBJ2-4; 9 positions match TRBD1. J lost 8 bases, V lost 5 bases, and 10 bases had no gene match. Germline CDR1 is SQVTM and CDR2 is ANQGSEA. The CDR3 is made up of 14 amino acids. The CDR3 spells CSVLPRDRVDIQYF. The CDR3 coding sequence is TGCAGCGTTTTACCGAGGGACAGGGTCGACATTCAGTACTTC.

The chain combines TRBV19 with TRBJ1-1; D uncertain. The CDR3 totals 13 residues. Germline CDR1 is LNHDA and CDR2 is SQIVND (reference sequence). V lost 8 bases, J lost 1 base, and 11 bases lay in between. The CDR3 DNA sequence: TGTGCCAGTGTGAAGGTACAGAACACTGAAGCTTTCTTT. Translation gives CASVKVQNTEAFF.

The V call is TRBV20-1, the J call TRBJ2-1; perhaps TRBD2 as D (6 bases). Trimming left V 3 bases short and J 10 bases short, with 16 bases between. Germline-derived CDR1 and CDR2 are DFQATT and SNEGSKA (reference sequence). The CDR3 spans 13 residues. The CDR3 nucleotides are TGCAGTGCTAGTGTACTAGCCCAAGTGGAGCAGTTCTTC. Translating gives CSASVLAQVEQFF.

The chain links TRBV2 to TRBJ1-4; possible D gene TRBD1, 5 bases. The CDR3 contains 15 residues. Trimming removed 2 bases from V and 7 bases from J, with 14 bases in between. The V gene's germline CDR1 is SNHLY and CDR2 FYNNEI. CDR3 sequence reads: CASSEYKGQAEKLFF. DNA of the CDR3: TGTGCCAGCAGTGAATATAAGGGGCAGGCTGAAAAACTGTTTTTT.

The chain combines TRBV6-5 with TRBJ2-7, with 7 bases aligning to TRBD1. From germline, CDR1 is MNHEY and CDR2 SVGAGI. The CDR3 length is 14 residues. The ends lost 0 bases at V and 1 base at J; junction bases unmatched: 0. CDR3 loop: CASSYSQGSYEQYF. Written as DNA, the CDR3 is TGTGCCAGCAGTTACTCACAGGGGTCCTACGAGCAGTACTTC.

This rearrangement joins TRBV11-2 to TRBJ2-7; 9 bases agree with TRBD1. The germline CDR1 and CDR2 sequences are SGHAT and FQNNGV. The CDR3 runs 13 residues. V shed 5 bases, J shed 6 bases, and the junction held 5 bases outside the gene matches. CDR3 region: CASSPGTGSEQYF. CDR3 DNA: TGTGCCAGCAGCCCCGGGACAGGGTCCGAGCAGTACTTC.

The chain links TRBV18 to TRBJ1-5, with D perhaps matching TRBD1 (5 bases). Germline lookup yields CDR1 KGHSH and CDR2 LQKENI. This CDR3 has 13 residues. The V gene lost 6 bases and the J gene lost 4 bases, with 10 bases spanning the gap. The CDR3: CASSPDRNQPQHF. The CDR3, as DNA: TGTGCCAGCTCTCCCGACAGAAATCAGCCCCAGCATTTT.

The chain joins TRBV27 to TRBJ1-3; D remains unclear. CDR3 length: 13 residues. Trimming shortened V by 5 bases and J by 1 base, and 6 bases separated the two germline ends. The germline V gene encodes CDR1 MNHEY and CDR2 SMNVEV (reference sequence). The CDR3 DNA reads TGTGCCAGCAGTCCGGGATCTGGAAACACCATATATTTT. Residues: CASSPGSGNTIYF.

The gene calls are TRBV28 and TRBJ2-4; 11 positions agree with TRBD1. The V segment lost 5 bases and the J segment 9 bases; nucleotides outside the gene matches: 12. The CDR3 is 16 residues long. The germline V gene has CDR1 MDHEN and CDR2 SYDVKM. The CDR3 region is CASSLRGQGAQGIQYF. CDR3 DNA: TGTGCCAGCAGTCTCCGAGGACAGGGGGCCCAAGGCATTCAGTACTTC.

The CDR3 region is CASSDSRASTDTQYF. The CDR3 DNA is TGTGCCAGCAGTGACTCGCGGGCTAGCACAGATACGCAGTATTTT. This sequence joins TRBV2 and TRBJ2-3; possible D gene TRBD2, 5 bases. Germline V gives CDR1 SNHLY, CDR2 FYNNEI. There are 15 residues in the CDR3. V was trimmed by 3 bases and J by 0 bases, leaving 10 bases between them.